These 26 T cell receptor beta chains were all obtained from the same sample, sequenced in a study of early stage breast cancer tumors. TCRdb keeps only in-frame clones here, not all; method: immunoSEQ multiplex PCR. Of fewer than 30,000 clones in the sample, about 59% were seen once. Sequencing was carried out using breast tumor tissue. The receptors were sampled from a person between 50 and 60 years old with breast cancer.

The CDR3 coding sequence is TGCGCCAGCAGTTTGTTGACTAGCGGGAGGGCCAGGAAATCGTACAATGAGCAGTTCTTC. It codes for CASSLLTSGRARKSYNEQFF. The chain is built from TRBV5-1 and TRBJ2-1; 14 nucleotides match TRBD2. CDR3 length: 20 amino acids. Unmatched junction bases numbered 17, after V lost 5 bases and J lost 4 bases. From germline, CDR1 is SGHRS and CDR2 YFSETQ.

The chain is built from TRBV5-1 and TRBJ2-1; D tentatively fits TRBD1 or TRBD2 (5 bases each). The ends were cut back, 7 bases at V and 10 bases at J, with 27 bases in the middle. The CDR3 consists of 16 residues. Germline V lookup: CDR1 SGHRS, CDR2 YFSETQ. CDR3 coding DNA: TGCGCCAGCGGCGTCCTAGGGGACCCTTCTGGGGCGGAGCAGTTCTTC. Protein product: CASGVLGDPSGAEQFF.

The V gene is TRBV2, the J gene TRBJ2-3, with 7 bases fitting TRBD2. V trimming: 7 bases; J trimming: 11 bases; junction bases outside the gene matches: 12. Germline V lookup: CDR1 SNHLY, CDR2 FYNNEI. CDR3 size: 13 residues. The CDR3 coding sequence is TGTGCCAGCATGGGCGGGGGTCTAAGGGGGCAGTATTTT. This encodes CASMGGGLRGQYF.

The rearrangement uses TRBV6-1 and TRBJ1-5, with D perhaps matching TRBD1 (5 bases). Germline V CDR1 and CDR2: MNHNS, SASEGT. This CDR3 has 13 amino acids. V was pared by 4 bases and J by 5 bases, with 9 bases between. The CDR3 DNA is TGTGCCAGCAGTGGACAGACTGATCAGCCCCAGCATTTT. Translating gives CASSGQTDQPQHF.

The rearrangement joins TRBV20-1 to TRBJ2-1; D is uncertain. Trimming pared 0 bases from V and 8 bases from J, leaving 5 bases between. CDR3 length equals 11 residues. Germline V gene data show CDR1 as DFQATT and CDR2 as SNEGSKA (reference sequence). The CDR3 loop is CSARDQHEQFF. In DNA form, the CDR3 reads TGCAGTGCTAGAGATCAACATGAGCAGTTCTTC.

This chain uses TRBV5-4 with TRBJ2-7; no clear D. Germline CDR1 SGHNT, CDR2 YYREEE (reference sequence). This CDR3 region has 14 residues. Trimming pared 1 base from V and 2 bases from J, leaving 10 bases between. In DNA, the CDR3 is TGTGCCAGCAGCTTGCTCCCCGATACCTACGAGCAGTACTTC. This codes for CASSLLPDTYEQYF.

CDR3 loop: CASTVGPPQPQHF. CDR3 DNA sequence: TGTGCCAGCACCGTGGGACCTCCTCAGCCCCAGCATTTT. V and J are TRBV28 and TRBJ1-5, with D perhaps TRBD1 (5 bases). The CDR3 consists of 13 residues. The V gene lost 7 bases and the J gene lost 6 bases, with 13 bases spanning the gap. The V gene's germline CDR1 is MDHEN and CDR2 SYDVKM.

The chain couples TRBV6-5 to TRBJ1-4; D is unresolved. Trimming stripped 2 bases from V and 6 bases from J, with 13 bases between. Germline CDR1 and CDR2: MNHEY and SVGAGI. CDR3 length: 15 residues. This CDR3 is CASSYLGRRDEKLFF. In DNA, the CDR3 is TGTGCCAGCAGTTACCTGGGCCGCCGCGATGAAAAACTGTTTTTT.

This clone has more than one count but fewer than ten. The chain combines TRBV2 with TRBJ2-5, with no clear D. CDR1 is SNHLY, CDR2 FYNNEI, per germline. V was shortened by 4 bases and J by 3 bases, with 15 bases between the two germline ends. This CDR3 comprises 15 residues. CDR3 DNA: TGTGCCAGCAGTGCCTGGATAGACCCTAAAGAGACCCAGTACTTC. It translates to CASSAWIDPKETQYF.

This clone showed up just once. The chain combines TRBV6-5 with TRBJ2-7, with 8 bases identical to TRBD1. CDR3 length equals 15 residues. Germline CDR1 and CDR2: MNHEY and SVGAGI. With V trimmed by 4 bases and J by 4 bases, 9 bases remained unmatched. CDR3 sequence reads: CASSSPRQGRYEQYF. CDR3 in DNA: TGTGCCAGCAGTTCCCCGAGACAGGGGAGATACGAGCAGTACTTC.

The rearrangement links TRBV30 to TRBJ2-3, with TRBD2 as a possible D gene (5 bases). V was pared by 5 bases and J by 7 bases, with 7 bases between. The CDR3 loop spans 10 amino acids. Germline V CDR1 and CDR2: GTSNPN, SVGIG (reference sequence). CDR3 in DNA: TGTGCCTGGGGACTCAATACGCAGTATTTT. It encodes CAWGLNTQYF. The full variable domain, its missing parts supplied by reference TRBV30 and TRBJ2-3, is SQTIHQWPATLVQPVGSPLSLECTVEGTSNPNLYWYRQAAGRGLQLLFYSVGIGQISSEVPQNLSASRPQDRQFILSSKKLLLSDSGFYLCAWGLNTQYFGPGTRLTVL.

The chain uses TRBV11-2 and TRBJ2-2; 7 bases are a match to TRBD2. This CDR3 is 17 amino acids long. The germline gives CDR1 SGHAT, CDR2 FQNNGV. V shed 4 bases and J 1 base; nucleotides not matched to a gene: 9. This chain's CDR3 is CASSSPSGGRNTGELFF. The CDR3 DNA follows: TGTGCCAGCAGCTCGCCCTCTGGCGGGAGGAACACCGGGGAGCTGTTTTTT.

This chain links TRBV2 with TRBJ2-2, with TRBD1 identical over 8 bases. Trimming took 6 bases from V and 3 from J; bases not matched to a gene: 0. The CDR3 length is 13 residues. Germline V gene lookup returns CDR1 SNHLY and CDR2 FYNNEI. Written as DNA, the CDR3 is TGTGCCAGCAGGGACAGGGACACCGGGGAGCTGTTTTTT. Encoded protein: CASRDRDTGELFF.

The chain combines TRBV7-2 with TRBJ2-3; D may correspond to TRBD1 or TRBD2 (5 bases each). V lost 3 bases to trimming and J lost 6 bases, with 13 bases between them. Germline CDR1 reads SGHTA; CDR2 reads FQGNSA. The CDR3 contains 14 residues. The CDR3 coding sequence is TGTGCCAGCAGCTTGGGGACCTCAGGGGATACGCAGTATTTT. This gives the protein CASSLGTSGDTQYF.

The gene calls are TRBV5-1 and TRBJ1-5, with TRBD1 identical over 7 bases. Unmatched junction bases numbered 3, after V lost 4 bases and J lost 5 bases. Germline V lookup: CDR1 SGHRS, CDR2 YFSETQ. The CDR3 runs 13 residues. This CDR3 reads CASSTTGDQPQHF. For the CDR3, the DNA is TGCGCCAGCAGCACCACAGGGGATCAGCCCCAGCATTTT.

The chain carries TRBV6-5 and TRBJ1-3; D possibly corresponds to TRBD1 (6 bases). The CDR3 totals 14 residues. The V gene's germline CDR1 is MNHEY and CDR2 SVGAGI. V lost 4 bases and J lost 1, with 8 bases in between. The DNA of the CDR3 is TGTGCCAGCAGTTCCACAGGGTCTGGAAACACCATATATTTT. This translates into CASSSTGSGNTIYF.

V is TRBV19 and J is TRBJ2-7, with TRBD1 matching 7 bases. With 4 bases clipped from V and 2 bases from J, the junction kept 5 bases outside the gene matches. The V gene's germline CDR1 is LNHDA and CDR2 SQIVND (reference sequence). This CDR3 is 14 amino acids long. CDR3 DNA sequence: TGTGCCAGTAGTACCGGGACAGTACCCTACGAGCAGTACTTC. Amino acids: CASSTGTVPYEQYF.

J is TRBJ2-7 and V is TRBV10-3; 10 nucleotides line up with TRBD2. Germline V gene sequence: CDR1 ENHRY, CDR2 SYGVKD. With V trimmed by 3 bases and J by 5 bases, 4 bases remained unmatched. CDR3 size: 14 residues. CDR3 amino acids: CAISDSSGSDEQYF. CDR3 nucleotide sequence: TGTGCCATCAGTGACTCTAGCGGGAGCGACGAGCAGTACTTC.

This clone showed up just a few times. This chain connects TRBV7-2 to TRBJ1-1; no clear D gene. The CDR3 runs 14 residues. CDR1 SGHTA and CDR2 FQGNSA come from the germline V gene. The germline V and J ends were trimmed by 4 bases and 5 bases, with 14 bases remaining between them. CDR3 region: CASSYQGASTEAFF. For the CDR3, the DNA is TGTGCCAGCAGCTACCAAGGAGCGAGTACTGAAGCTTTCTTT.

In DNA form, the CDR3 reads TGTGCCAGCAGCTTAGCGCCCCTAGCGTCATCCTACAATGAGCAGTTCTTC. Translation gives CASSLAPLASSYNEQFF. The chain carries TRBV7-2 and TRBJ2-1; D may be TRBD2 (6 bases). The CDR3 covers 17 residues. V was pared by 0 bases and J by 1 base, with 13 bases between. Germline-derived CDR1 and CDR2 are SGHTA and FQGNSA.

The chain couples TRBV6-5 to TRBJ1-1; a possible D gene is TRBD1 (6 bases). Germline CDR1 and CDR2: MNHEY and SVGAGI. V dropped 6 bases and J dropped 8 bases, with 13 bases sitting between them. This CDR3 region has 12 residues. CDR3 protein: CASRQVTGEAFF. The CDR3 DNA follows: TGTGCCAGCAGACAGGTAACAGGGGAAGCTTTCTTT.

The V gene is TRBV6-1, the J gene TRBJ2-1; D gene uncertain. V lost 10 bases, J lost 13 bases, and 14 bases lay in between. The CDR3 is 10 residues long. Germline values: CDR1 MNHNS, CDR2 SASEGT. CDR3 DNA sequence: TGTGCCAACCCCGCAATGACTCAGTTCTTC. Translating it yields CANPAMTQFF.

CDR3 sequence reads: CASSFGVRGSNQPQHF. CDR3 DNA: TGTGCCAGCAGTTTTGGGGTCAGAGGGAGCAATCAGCCCCAGCATTTT. The chain has TRBV28 and TRBJ1-5, with unresolved D. Germline lookup yields CDR1 MDHEN and CDR2 SYDVKM. Trimming left V 3 bases short and J 1 base short, with 13 bases between. The CDR3 is 16 amino acids.

This chain joins TRBV5-6 and TRBJ2-7; no clear D gene. The CDR3 runs 14 residues. The V gene's germline CDR1 is SGHDT and CDR2 YYEEEE. Trimming pared 0 bases from V and 2 bases from J, leaving 9 bases between. The CDR3 sequence is CASSLGQATYEQYF. The CDR3 bases are TGTGCCAGCAGCTTGGGGCAGGCTACCTACGAGCAGTACTTC.

This clone was counted ten times or more. V is TRBV7-9 and J is TRBJ2-4; 8 bases agree with TRBD2. The CDR3 totals 15 residues. The V gene end was trimmed by 6 bases and the J gene end by 6 bases; junction bases not matched to a gene: 10. The germline V gene encodes CDR1 SEHNR and CDR2 FQNEAQ (reference sequence). The CDR3 here is CASSFSGARGNIQYF. DNA of the CDR3: TGTGCCAGCAGTTTTAGCGGGGCCAGGGGAAACATTCAGTACTTC.

The chain is built from TRBV2 and TRBJ2-7; the D is unclear. Per germline, CDR1 SNHLY and CDR2 FYNNEI. V dropped 6 bases and J dropped 0 bases, with 9 bases sitting between them. The CDR3 contains 13 residues. CDR3 in amino acids: CASRDRISYEQYF. The CDR3 DNA sequence: TGTGCCAGCAGAGATCGGATCTCCTACGAGCAGTACTTC.